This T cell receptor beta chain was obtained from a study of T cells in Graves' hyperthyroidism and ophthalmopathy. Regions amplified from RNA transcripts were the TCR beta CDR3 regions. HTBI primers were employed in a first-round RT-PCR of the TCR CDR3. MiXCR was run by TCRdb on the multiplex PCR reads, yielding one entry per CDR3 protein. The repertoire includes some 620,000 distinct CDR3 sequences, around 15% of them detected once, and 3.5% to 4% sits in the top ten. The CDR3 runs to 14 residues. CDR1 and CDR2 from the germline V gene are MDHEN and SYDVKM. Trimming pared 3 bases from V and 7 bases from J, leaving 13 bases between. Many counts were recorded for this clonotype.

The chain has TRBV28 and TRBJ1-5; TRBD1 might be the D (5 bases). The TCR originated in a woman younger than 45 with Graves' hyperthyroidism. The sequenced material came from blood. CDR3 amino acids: CASSFRGAVQPQHF. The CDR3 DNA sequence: TGTGCCAGCAGTTTTCGAGGGGCTGTACAGCCCCAGCATTTT.